The TCR beta chain under discussion was sequenced for a study of T cells in women clearing cervical HPV infection. Generated by immunoSEQ multiplex PCR, the TCRdb table keeps only in-frame clones and is missing some. The table for this sample gives 40,000 or so clones. For this clone: The read terminates 3 residues before the CDR3 end, so the remaining end is supplied by the germline J gene.

MY09/MY11 PCR detected cervical HPV DNA; dot-blot assigned genotypes. The germline V gene has CDR1 LNHDA and CDR2 SQIVND (reference sequence). The length of the CDR3 is 17 residues. Sequencing input: blood buffy coat. The genes are TRBV19 and TRBJ2-3; no clear D. The clonotype comes from a woman aged 18-70 years with a cervical HPV16 infection that either progressed to CIN3+ or cleared (not recorded which). CDR3 in amino acids: CASSTPEFDYSNQPQYF. The part of the CDR3 DNA that was read is TGTGCCAGTAGTACCCCCGAGTTTGATTATAGCAATCAGCCG.